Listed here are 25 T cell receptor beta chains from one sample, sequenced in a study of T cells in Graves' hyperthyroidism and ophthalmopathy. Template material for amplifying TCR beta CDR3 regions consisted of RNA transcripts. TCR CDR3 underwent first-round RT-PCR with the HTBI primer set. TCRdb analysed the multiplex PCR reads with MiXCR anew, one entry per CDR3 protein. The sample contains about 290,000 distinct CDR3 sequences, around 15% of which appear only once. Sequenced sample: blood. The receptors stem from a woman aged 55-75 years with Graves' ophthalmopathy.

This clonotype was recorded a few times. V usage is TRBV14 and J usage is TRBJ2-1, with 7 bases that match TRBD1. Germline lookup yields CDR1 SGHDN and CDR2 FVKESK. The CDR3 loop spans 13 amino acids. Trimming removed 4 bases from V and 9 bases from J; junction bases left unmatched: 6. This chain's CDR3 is CASSRGTAPEQFF. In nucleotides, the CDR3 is TGTGCCAGCAGCCGTGGGACAGCCCCTGAGCAGTTCTTC. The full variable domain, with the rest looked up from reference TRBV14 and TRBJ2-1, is EAGVTQFPSHSVIEKGQTVTLRCDPISGHDNLYWYRRVMGKEIKFLLHFVKESKQDESGMPNNRFLAERTGGTYSTLKVQPAELEDSGVYFCASSRGTAPEQFFGPGTRLTVL.

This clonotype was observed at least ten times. This chain's CDR3 is CASSRTESSYNSPLHF. The CDR3 nucleotides are TGTGCCAGCAGCAGGACAGAAAGCTCCTATAATTCACCCCTCCACTTT. The chain joins TRBV3-1 to TRBJ1-6; perhaps TRBD1 as D (6 bases). V dropped 5 bases and J dropped 0 bases, with 11 bases sitting between them. The CDR3 is 16 amino acids. Germline lookup yields CDR1 LGHDT and CDR2 YNNKEL (reference sequence). The whole variable domain, remainder taken from reference TRBV3-1 and TRBJ1-6, is DTAVSQTPKYLVTQMGNDKSIKCEQNLGHDTMYWYKQDSKKFLKIMFSYNNKELIINETVPNRFSPKSPDKAHLNLHINSLELGDSAVYFCASSRTESSYNSPLHFGNGTRLTVT.

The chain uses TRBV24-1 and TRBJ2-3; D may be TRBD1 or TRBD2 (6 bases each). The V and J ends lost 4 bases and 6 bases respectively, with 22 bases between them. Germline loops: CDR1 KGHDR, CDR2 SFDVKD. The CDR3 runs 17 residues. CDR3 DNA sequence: TGTGCCACCAGTGACCCTCTGGGGGCCGGGGGCAAGGATACGCAGTATTTT. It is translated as CATSDPLGAGGKDTQYF.

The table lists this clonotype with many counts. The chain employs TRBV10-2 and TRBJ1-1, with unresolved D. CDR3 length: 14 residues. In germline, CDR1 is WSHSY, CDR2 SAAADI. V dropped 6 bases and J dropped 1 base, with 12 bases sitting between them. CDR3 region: CASSIEQPNTEAFF. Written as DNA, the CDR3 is TGCGCCAGCAGCATTGAACAGCCGAACACTGAAGCTTTCTTT.

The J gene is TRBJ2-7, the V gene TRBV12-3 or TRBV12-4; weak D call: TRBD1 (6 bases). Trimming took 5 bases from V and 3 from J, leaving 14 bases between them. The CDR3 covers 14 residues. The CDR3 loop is CASSPYREFYEQYF. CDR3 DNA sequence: TGTGCCAGCAGTCCATACAGGGAGTTCTACGAGCAGTACTTC.

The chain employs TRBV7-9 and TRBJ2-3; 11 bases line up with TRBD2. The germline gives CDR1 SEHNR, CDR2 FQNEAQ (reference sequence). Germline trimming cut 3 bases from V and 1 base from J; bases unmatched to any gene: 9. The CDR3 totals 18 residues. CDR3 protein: CASSFGLAGGDGTDTQYF. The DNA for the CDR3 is TGTGCCAGCAGCTTCGGGTTAGCGGGAGGGGATGGCACAGATACGCAGTATTTT.

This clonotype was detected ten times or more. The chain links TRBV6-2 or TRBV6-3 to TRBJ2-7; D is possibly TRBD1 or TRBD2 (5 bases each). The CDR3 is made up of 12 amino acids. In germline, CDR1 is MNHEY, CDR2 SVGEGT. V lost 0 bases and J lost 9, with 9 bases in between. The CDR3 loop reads CASSYSKRGQYF. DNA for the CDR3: TGTGCCAGCAGTTACTCGAAGAGGGGGCAGTACTTC.

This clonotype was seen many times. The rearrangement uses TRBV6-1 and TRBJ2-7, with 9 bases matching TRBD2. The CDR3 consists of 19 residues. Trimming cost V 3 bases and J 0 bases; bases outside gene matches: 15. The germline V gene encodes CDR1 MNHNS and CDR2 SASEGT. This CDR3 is CASSDQGAAGGRSSYEQYF. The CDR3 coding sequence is TGTGCCAGCAGTGACCAAGGCGCAGCGGGGGGCCGGAGCTCCTACGAGCAGTACTTC.

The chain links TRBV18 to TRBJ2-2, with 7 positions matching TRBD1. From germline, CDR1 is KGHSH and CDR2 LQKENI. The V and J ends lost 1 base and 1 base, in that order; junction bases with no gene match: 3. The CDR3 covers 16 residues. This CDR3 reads CASSPQTGLNTGELFF. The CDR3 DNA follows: TGTGCCAGCTCACCACAGACAGGGTTGAACACCGGGGAGCTGTTTTTT.

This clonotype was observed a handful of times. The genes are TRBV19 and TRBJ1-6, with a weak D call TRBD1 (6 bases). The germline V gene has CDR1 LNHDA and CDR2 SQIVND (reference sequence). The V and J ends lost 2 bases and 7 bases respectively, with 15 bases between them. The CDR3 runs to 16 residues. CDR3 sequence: CASSIQPTGWNSPLHF. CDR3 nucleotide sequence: TGTGCCAGTAGTATACAGCCAACAGGGTGGAATTCACCCCTCCACTTT.

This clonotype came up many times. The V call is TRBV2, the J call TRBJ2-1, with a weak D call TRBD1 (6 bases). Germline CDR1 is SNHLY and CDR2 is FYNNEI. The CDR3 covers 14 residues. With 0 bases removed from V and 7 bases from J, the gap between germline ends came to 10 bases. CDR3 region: CASSEAPGVNEQFF. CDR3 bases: TGTGCCAGCAGTGAAGCGCCAGGGGTGAATGAGCAGTTCTTC.

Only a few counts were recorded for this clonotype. The CDR3, as DNA: TGCGCCAGCAGCCAAGGGTCCCAGAAGTTAGAAAAACTGTTTTTT. It codes for CASSQGSQKLEKLFF. The chain joins TRBV4-3 to TRBJ1-4, with D unclear. Germline lookup yields CDR1 LGHNA and CDR2 YSLEER. Trimming took off 1 base at V and 8 bases at J, with 14 bases between the two ends. This CDR3 is built from 15 residues.

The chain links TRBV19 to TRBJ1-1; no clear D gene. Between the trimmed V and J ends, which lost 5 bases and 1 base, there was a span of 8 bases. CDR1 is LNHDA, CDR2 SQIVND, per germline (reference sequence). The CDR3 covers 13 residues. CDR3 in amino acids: CASSPLGNTEAFF. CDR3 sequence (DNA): TGTGCCAGTAGTCCCTTGGGGAACACTGAAGCTTTCTTT.

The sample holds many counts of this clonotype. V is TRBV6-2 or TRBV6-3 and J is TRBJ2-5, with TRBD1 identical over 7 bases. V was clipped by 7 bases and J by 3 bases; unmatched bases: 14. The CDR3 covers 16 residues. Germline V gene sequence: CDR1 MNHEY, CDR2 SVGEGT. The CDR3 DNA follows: TGTGCCAGCACCCGAACCGGGACAGCAAATAAAGAGACCCAGTACTTC. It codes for CASTRTGTANKETQYF.

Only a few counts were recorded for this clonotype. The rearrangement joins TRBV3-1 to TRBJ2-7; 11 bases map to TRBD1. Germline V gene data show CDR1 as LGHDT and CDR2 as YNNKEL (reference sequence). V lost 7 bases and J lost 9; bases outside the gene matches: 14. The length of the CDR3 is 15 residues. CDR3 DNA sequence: TGTGCCAGCACCATAGGACAGGGGGCGCAAGCAAGGCAGTACTTC. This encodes CASTIGQGAQARQYF.

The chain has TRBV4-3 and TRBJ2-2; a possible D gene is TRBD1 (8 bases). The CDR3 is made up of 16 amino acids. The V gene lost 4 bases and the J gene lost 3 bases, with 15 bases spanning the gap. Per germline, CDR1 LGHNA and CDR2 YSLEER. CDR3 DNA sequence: TGCGCCAGCAGCCGAAGAACAGGGGGGGACACCGGGGAGCTGTTTTTT. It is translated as CASSRRTGGDTGELFF.

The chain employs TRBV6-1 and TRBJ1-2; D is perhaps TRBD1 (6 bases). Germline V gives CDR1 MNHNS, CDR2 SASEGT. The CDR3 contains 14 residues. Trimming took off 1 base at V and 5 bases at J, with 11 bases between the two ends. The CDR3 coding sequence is TGTGCCAGCAGTGAAGGGGGGCAGTCTTATGGCTACACCTTC. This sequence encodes CASSEGGQSYGYTF.

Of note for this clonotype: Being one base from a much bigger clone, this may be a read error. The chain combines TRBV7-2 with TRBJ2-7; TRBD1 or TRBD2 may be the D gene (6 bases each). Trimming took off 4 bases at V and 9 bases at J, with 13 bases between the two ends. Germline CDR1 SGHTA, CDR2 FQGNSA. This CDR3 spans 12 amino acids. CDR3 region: CASSSWRGLQYF. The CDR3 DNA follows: TGTGCCAGCAGCTCCTGGAGGGGGTTGCAGTACTTC.

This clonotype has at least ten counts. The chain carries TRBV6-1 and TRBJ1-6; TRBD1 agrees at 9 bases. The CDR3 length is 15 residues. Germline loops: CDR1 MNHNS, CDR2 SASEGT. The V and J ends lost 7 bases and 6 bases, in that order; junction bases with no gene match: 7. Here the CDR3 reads CASIAGTGSNSPLHF. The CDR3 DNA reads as TGTGCCAGCATCGCCGGGACAGGGTCTAATTCACCCCTCCACTTT.

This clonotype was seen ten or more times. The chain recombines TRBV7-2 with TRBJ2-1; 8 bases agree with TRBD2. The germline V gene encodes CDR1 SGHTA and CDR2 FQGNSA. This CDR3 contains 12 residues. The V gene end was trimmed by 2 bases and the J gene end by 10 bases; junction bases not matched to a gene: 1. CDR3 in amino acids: CASSLTSGEQFF. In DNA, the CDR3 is TGTGCCAGCAGCTTAACTAGCGGAGAGCAGTTCTTC.

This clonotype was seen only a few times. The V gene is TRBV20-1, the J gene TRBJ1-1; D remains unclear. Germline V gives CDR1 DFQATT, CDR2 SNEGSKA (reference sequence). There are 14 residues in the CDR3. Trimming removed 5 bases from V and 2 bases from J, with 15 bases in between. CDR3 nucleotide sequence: TGCAGTGCTTTTTGGGTGGGCACTAACACTGAAGCTTTCTTT. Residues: CSAFWVGTNTEAFF.

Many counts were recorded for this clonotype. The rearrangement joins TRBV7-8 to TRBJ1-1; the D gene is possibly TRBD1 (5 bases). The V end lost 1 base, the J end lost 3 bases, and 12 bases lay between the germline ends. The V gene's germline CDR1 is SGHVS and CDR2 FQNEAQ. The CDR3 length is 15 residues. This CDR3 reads CASSLVKGQHTEAFF. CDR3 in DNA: TGTGCCAGCAGCTTAGTAAAGGGGCAACACACTGAAGCTTTCTTT.

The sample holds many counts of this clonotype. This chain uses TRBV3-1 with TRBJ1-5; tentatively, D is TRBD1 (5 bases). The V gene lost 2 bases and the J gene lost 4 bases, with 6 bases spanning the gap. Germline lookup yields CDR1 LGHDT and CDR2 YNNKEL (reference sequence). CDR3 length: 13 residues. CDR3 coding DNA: TGTGCCAGCAGCCAACGGGGGAATCAGCCCCAGCATTTT. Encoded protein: CASSQRGNQPQHF. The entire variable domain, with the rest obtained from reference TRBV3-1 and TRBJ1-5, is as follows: DTAVSQTPKYLVTQMGNDKSIKCEQNLGHDTMYWYKQDSKKFLKIMFSYNNKELIINETVPNRFSPKSPDKAHLNLHINSLELGDSAVYFCASSQRGNQPQHFGDGTRLSIL.

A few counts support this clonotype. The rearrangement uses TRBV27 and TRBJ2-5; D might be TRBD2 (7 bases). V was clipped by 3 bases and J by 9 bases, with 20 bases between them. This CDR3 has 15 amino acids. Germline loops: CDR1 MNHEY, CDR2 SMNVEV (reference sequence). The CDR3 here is CASSLVGARREAQYF. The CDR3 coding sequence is TGTGCCAGCAGTTTGGTGGGGGCCCGCCGGGAGGCCCAGTACTTC.

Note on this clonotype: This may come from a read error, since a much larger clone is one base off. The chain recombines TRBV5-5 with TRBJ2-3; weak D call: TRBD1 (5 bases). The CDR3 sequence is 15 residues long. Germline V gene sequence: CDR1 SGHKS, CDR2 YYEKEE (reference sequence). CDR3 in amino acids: CGSSLAPGHTDTQYF. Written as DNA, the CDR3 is TGTGGCAGCAGCTTGGCGCCAGGGCACACAGATACGCAGTATTTT.